This T cell receptor beta chain stems from a study of T cell responses to AZD1222 COVID-19 vaccine. To note about this clone: Its antigen remains unknown.

Produced via immunoSEQ multiplex PCR; TCRdb's table is partial and in-frame only. This table holds around 130,000 clones, approximately 93% found once. Germline CDR1 reads MNHNY; CDR2 reads SVGAGI (reference sequence). Trimming cost V 0 bases and J 1 base, with 6 bases left between them. The CDR3 has 14 amino acids. The study's findings and limits: Regions 160-218 and 743-854 held dominance among vaccine-associated CD4 TCRs, which spanned spike. Breadth and depth of Spike-specific TCRs rose after two AZD1222 doses. Unmutated variant regions are reportedly the target of nearly half of TCRs that are spike-specific.

The receptor's source is an adult in good health. The chain carries TRBV6-6 and TRBJ1-1, with D hard to call. The material sequenced was peripheral blood, taken on day 0 of AZD1222 vaccination. The CDR3, as DNA: TGTGCCAGCAGTTACTCGATTTCGAACACTGAAGCTTTCTTT. This translates into CASSYSISNTEAFF.